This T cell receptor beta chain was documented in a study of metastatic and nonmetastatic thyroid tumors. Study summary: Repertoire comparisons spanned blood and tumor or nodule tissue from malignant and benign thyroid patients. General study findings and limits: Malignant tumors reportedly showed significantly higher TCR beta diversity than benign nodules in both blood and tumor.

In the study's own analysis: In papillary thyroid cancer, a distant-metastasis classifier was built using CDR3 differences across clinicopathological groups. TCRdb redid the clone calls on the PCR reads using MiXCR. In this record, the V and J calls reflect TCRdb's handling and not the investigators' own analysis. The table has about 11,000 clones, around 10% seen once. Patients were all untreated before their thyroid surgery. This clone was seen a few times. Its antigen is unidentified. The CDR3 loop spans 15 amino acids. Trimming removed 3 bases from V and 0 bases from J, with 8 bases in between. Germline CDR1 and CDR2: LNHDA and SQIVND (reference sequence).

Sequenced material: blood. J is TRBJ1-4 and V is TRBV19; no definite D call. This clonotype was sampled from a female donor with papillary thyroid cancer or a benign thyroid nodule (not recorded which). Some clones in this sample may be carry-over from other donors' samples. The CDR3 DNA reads TGTGCCAGTAGTATTGGGGTGGCAACTAATGAAAAACTGTTTTTT. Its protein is CASSIGVATNEKLFF.